This T cell receptor (beta chain) appears in the sequencing data of a study of shared clonotypes between healthy human individuals (dated by TCRdb to about 2020). About the investigation overall: Three men and two women, aged 18 to 49 years, made up the cohort. For each donor, three plates each were used for CD4 naive and CD4 memory, two plates were used for CD8 naive, and one plate was used for CD8 memory. The study deeply sequenced blood TCR repertoires of about 5 healthy adults to estimate repertoire size and the extent of clonotype sharing between individuals. To increase sequencing depth and limit assay-specific biases, different laboratories used diverse techniques to prepare libraries and sequence TCR repertoires. Between about 0.8 and 9 billion PBMCs per donor were obtained by leukapheresis. General conclusions and limits of the study: Incomplete sequencing was indicated by rarefaction of sorted-subset datasets, despite the large sequencing depth. Pairwise subsampling led to the expectation that sequencing depth would affect the degree of clonotype sharing among donors. Only blood was sampled, and tissue TCR repertoires likely differ from those in blood. Naive subsets generally had larger estimated clonotype richness than memory subsets. Across a handful of donors, around 5% of naive CD4, roughly 3.5% of naive CD8, under 2.5% of memory CD4, and approximately 0.4% of memory CD8 clonotypes were shared. The genetic and exposure-history diversity represented was limited by the small number of donors. Clonotypes shared by all four sorted-subset donors showed higher generation probabilities than non-shared clonotypes.

For the CD8 naive samples, CD45RO-negative cells were positively selected for CCR7, yielding a CD45RA+CCR7+ population from which TemRA cells were excluded. The donors were healthy, HIV-negative adults who had no recently reported acute infections or vaccinations. Every donor was a Caucasian adult living in Nashville, Tennessee, USA. After blood collection by leukapheresis, PBMCs were isolated using Ficoll-Histopaque density gradient centrifugation and then cryopreserved in the vapor phase of liquid nitrogen. Purity and quantity of every magnetically sorted T cell population were checked by analytical flow cytometry. Each sorted fraction had its genomic DNA isolated and then quantified by UV absorbance on a Nanodrop 2000c. As to this clone: The antigen this receptor binds is unknown. Base qualities were left out, and no much larger clone turns up one base away.

Between the V and J ends, shortened by 0 bases and 1 base respectively, the junction contains 9 bases. The cysteine opens and the phenylalanine closes a CDR3 of 15 amino acids. This entry keeps only the CDR3 DNA: 45 bases, framed from base 1. Via the germline V gene, CDR1 is LGHNA and CDR2 YSLEER. TCR CDR3 regions were amplified from genomic DNA by multiplex PCR using the deep immunoSEQ assay. Extracted genomic DNA from each cell subset was spread evenly across all wells of several immunoSEQ 96-well plates, with each plate serving as a replicate. For sorted subsets, each replicate PCR was loaded with 200 ng genomic DNA, equivalent to about 30,000 T cell genomes. The purified libraries were quantified using a Qubit 3.0 fluorometer, sized with a Bioanalyzer 2100, and then quantified again using the KAPA Library Quantification kit. Every immunoSEQ 96-well plate was sequenced on a separate single-read 150-cycle Illumina NextSeq 550 flow cell. In the paper's pipeline: Because the immunoSEQ output included only junctional sequences and no quality scores, the filtering could not be the same as the filtering used for full-length reads. Sequences were annotated with PyIR, a Python wrapper for IgBLAST v1.9, and V/J genes and CDR3 were assigned using IMGT germline references. Any read was removed if the V/J assignment was weak (E-value above 1e-6), the CDR3 was missing, or the read contained stop codons, out-of-frame junctions, or ambiguous translated residues. V3J clonotypes were defined as sequences sharing the same inferred V gene, J gene, and CDR3 amino acid sequence. To compute the percentage overlap between repertoires, the number of shared unique clonotypes was divided by the size of the smaller repertoire. Three approaches were used to assess repertoire richness: RTK rarefaction, the Chao1 estimator, and Recon v2.1 estimates of unobserved clonotypes. Generation probabilities were computed with OLGA for all TCRbeta clonotypes obtained by the gDNA method from several donors. Drawn from immuneACCESS, this table holds only the in-frame rearrangements with V and J called that TCRdb kept. Clones are partly lost; checked studies trace under half to an unresolved V gene and leave the rest unexplained. That table furnishes V, J and clone size, whereas the DNA furnished D and trimming. The table for this sample lists 2 million or so clones; about 95% of them were counted only once. The ten largest clones capture around 1.1% of the sample.

The chain is encoded by TRBV4-3 joined to TRBJ2-5, with the D gene not clear enough to name. The TCR sequence derives from a man aged 18-30 years in good health. What was sequenced was naive CD8+ T cells sorted from blood. The sample's cell subset or site label is to be understood as: CD45RA+CCR7+. The CDR3 protein is CASSQDLRSQETQYF. The DNA is as follows: TGCGCCAGCAGCCAAGATTTGCGCAGCCAAGAGACCCAGTACTTC.